The 4 T cell receptor beta chains listed next were all sequenced from one sample in a study of identical twins. TCRdb recomputed calls from the 5' RACE reads with MiXCR, one row per CDR3 protein. The sample has 450,000 to 650,000 distinct CDR3 sequences; roughly 9.9% are singletons. Another study also made use of these data, one on yellow fever vaccine responses in identical twins.

Sequencing was done on a sample of PBMCs. The receptors originated from a woman between 18 and 29 years old in good health.

J is TRBJ2-2 and V is TRBV5-1; D might be TRBD2 (5 bases). The germline V gene encodes CDR1 SGHRS and CDR2 YFSETQ. The CDR3 loop spans 17 amino acids. The germline V and J ends were trimmed by 0 bases and 2 bases, with 14 bases remaining between them. For the CDR3, the DNA is TGCGCCAGCAGCTTGGCCTTGGCGGGTCTTAACACCGGGGAGCTGTTTTTT. Encoded protein: CASSLALAGLNTGELFF.

This clonotype was picked up many times. This rearrangement joins TRBV20-1 to TRBJ2-7; D call uncertain. Deletions cut 3 bases from V and 0 bases from J, with 12 bases between. This CDR3 is built from 14 residues. From germline, CDR1 is DFQATT and CDR2 SNEGSKA (reference sequence). The CDR3 nucleotides are TGCAGTGCTAGGGATGCAGCCACCTCCTACGAGCAGTACTTC. This sequence encodes CSARDAATSYEQYF.

This chain links TRBV7-9 with TRBJ2-6, with D possibly being TRBD1 (5 bases). The germline CDR1 and CDR2 sequences are SEHNR and FQNEAQ (reference sequence). V lost 6 bases and J 2 bases, leaving 11 bases between the germline ends. The CDR3 runs to 15 residues. DNA for the CDR3: TGTGCCAGCAGTCCCGACAGTACTGGGGCCAACGTCCTGACTTTC. It yields the protein CASSPDSTGANVLTF.

The rearrangement uses TRBV20-1 and TRBJ2-1; D ambiguous. The CDR3 is 14 residues long. Trimming cost V 3 bases and J 4 bases, with 13 bases left between them. The germline CDR1 and CDR2 sequences are DFQATT and SNEGSKA (reference sequence). In DNA form, the CDR3 reads TGCAGTGCTAGCCGCGACACAAGATACAATGAGCAGTTCTTC. This gives the protein CSASRDTRYNEQFF.